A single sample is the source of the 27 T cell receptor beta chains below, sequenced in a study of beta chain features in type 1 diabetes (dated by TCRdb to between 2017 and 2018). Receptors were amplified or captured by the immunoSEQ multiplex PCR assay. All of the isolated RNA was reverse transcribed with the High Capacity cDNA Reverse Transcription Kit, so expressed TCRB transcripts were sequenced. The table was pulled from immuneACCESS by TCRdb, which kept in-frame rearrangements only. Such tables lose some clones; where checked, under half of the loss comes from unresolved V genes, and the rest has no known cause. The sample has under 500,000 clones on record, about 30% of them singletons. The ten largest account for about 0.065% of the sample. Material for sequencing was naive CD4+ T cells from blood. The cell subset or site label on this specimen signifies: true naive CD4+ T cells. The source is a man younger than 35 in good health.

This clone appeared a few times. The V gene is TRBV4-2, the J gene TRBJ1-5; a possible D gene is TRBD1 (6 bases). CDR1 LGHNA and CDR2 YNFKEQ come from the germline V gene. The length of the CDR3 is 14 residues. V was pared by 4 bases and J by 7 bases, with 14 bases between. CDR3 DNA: TGTGCCAGCAGCCGTCGGGGGCTCGGGCAGCCCCAGCATTTT. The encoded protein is CASSRRGLGQPQHF.

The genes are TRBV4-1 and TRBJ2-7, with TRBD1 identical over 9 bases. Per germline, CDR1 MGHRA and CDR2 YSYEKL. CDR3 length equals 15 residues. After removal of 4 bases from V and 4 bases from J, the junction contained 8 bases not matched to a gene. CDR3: CASSLSGTGRYEQYF. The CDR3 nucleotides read TGCGCCAGCAGCCTCTCCGGGACAGGGAGGTACGAGCAGTACTTC.

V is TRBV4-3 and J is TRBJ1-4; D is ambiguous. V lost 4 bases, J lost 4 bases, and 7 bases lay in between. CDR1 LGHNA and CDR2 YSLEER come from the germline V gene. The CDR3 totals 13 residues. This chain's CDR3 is CASSPDRNEKLFF. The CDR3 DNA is TGCGCCAGCAGCCCGGACCGTAATGAAAAACTGTTTTTT.

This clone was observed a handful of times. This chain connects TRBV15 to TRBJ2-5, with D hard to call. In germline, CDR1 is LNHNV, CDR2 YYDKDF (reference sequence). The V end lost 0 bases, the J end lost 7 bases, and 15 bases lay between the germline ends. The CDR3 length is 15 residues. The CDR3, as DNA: TGTGCCACCAGCAGAGATCTGGCCAGTACGTGGACCCAGTACTTC. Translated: CATSRDLASTWTQYF.

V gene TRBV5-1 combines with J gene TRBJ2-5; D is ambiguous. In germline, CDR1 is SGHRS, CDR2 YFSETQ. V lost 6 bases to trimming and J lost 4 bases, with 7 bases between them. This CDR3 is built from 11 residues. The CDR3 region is CASTIGETQYF. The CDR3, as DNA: TGCGCCAGCACAATCGGAGAGACCCAGTACTTC.

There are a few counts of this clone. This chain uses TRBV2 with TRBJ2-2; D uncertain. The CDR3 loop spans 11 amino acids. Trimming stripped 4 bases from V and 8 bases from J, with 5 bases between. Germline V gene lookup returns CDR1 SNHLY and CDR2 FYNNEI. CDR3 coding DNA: TGTGCCAGCAGTGGTCTGGGGGAGCTGTTTTTT. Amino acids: CASSGLGELFF. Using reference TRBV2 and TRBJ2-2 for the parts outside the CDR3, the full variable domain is EPEVTQTPSHQVTQMGQEVILRCVPISNHLYFYWYRQILGQKVEFLVSFYNNEISEKSEIFDDQFSVERPDGSNFTLKIRSTKLEDSAMYFCASSGLGELFFGEGSRLTVL.

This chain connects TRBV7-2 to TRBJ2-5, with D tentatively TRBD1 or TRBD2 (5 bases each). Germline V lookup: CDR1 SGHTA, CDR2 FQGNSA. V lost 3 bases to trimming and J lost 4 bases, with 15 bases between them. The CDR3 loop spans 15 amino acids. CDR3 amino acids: CASSFSGTQGETQYF. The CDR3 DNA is TGTGCCAGCAGCTTTTCGGGGACCCAAGGAGAGACCCAGTACTTC.

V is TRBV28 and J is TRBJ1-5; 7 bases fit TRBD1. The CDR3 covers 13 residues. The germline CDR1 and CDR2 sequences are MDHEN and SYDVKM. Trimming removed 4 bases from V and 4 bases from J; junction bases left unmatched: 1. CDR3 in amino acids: CASSSQGNQPQHF. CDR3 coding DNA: TGTGCCAGCAGTTCACAGGGGAATCAGCCCCAGCATTTT.

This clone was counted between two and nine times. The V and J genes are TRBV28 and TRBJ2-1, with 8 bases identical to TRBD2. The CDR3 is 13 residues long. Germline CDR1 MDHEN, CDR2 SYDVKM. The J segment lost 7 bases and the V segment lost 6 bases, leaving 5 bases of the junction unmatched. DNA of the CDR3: TGTGCCAGCAGGGCTAGCGGGCAGAATGAGCAGTTCTTC. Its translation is CASRASGQNEQFF.

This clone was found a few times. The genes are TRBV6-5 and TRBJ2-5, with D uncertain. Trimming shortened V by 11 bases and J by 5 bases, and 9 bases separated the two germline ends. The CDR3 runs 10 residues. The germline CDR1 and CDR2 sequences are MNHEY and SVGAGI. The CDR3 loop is CAAGYETQYF. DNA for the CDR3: TGTGCCGCAGGATACGAGACCCAGTACTTC.

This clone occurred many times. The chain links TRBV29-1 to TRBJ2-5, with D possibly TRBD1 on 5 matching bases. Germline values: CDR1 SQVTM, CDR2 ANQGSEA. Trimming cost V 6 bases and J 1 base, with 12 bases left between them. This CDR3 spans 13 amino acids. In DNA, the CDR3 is TGCAGCGTGGCGAACAGGAGCCAAGAGACCCAGTACTTC. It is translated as CSVANRSQETQYF.

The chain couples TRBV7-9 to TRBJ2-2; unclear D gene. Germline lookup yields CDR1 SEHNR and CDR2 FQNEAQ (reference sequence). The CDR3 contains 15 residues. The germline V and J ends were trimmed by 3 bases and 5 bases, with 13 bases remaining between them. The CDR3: CASSFGQLLTGELFF. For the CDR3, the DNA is TGTGCCAGCAGCTTCGGGCAGCTCTTAACCGGGGAGCTGTTTTTT.

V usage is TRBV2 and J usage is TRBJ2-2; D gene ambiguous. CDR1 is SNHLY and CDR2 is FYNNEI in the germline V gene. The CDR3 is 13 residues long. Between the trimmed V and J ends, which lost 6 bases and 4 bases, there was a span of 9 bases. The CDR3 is CASRRQPTGELFF. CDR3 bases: TGTGCCAGCAGGAGACAACCCACCGGGGAGCTGTTTTTT.

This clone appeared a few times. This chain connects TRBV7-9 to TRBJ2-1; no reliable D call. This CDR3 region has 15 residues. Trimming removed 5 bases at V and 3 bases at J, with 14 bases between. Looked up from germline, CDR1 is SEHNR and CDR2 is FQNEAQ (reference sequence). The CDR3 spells CASSGKRLHYNEQFF. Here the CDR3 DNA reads TGTGCCAGCAGCGGGAAACGACTGCACTACAATGAGCAGTTCTTC.

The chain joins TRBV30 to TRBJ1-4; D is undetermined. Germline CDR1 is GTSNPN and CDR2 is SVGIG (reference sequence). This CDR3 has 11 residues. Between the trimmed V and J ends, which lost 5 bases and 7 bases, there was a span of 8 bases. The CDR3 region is CAWERSEKLFF. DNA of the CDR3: TGTGCCTGGGAACGATCTGAAAAACTGTTTTTT.

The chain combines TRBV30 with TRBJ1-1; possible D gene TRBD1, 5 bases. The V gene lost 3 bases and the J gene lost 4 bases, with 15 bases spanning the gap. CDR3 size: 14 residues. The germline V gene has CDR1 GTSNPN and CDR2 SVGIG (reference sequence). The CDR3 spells CAWRWGRAGTEAFF. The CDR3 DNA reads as TGTGCCTGGAGGTGGGGCAGGGCTGGCACTGAAGCTTTCTTT.

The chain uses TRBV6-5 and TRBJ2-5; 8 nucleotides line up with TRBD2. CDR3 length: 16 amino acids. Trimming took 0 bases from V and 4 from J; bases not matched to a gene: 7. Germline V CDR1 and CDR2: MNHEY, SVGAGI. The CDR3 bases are TGTGCCAGCAGTTACTCTCCGACTAGCGCTGGAGAGACCCAGTACTTC. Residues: CASSYSPTSAGETQYF.

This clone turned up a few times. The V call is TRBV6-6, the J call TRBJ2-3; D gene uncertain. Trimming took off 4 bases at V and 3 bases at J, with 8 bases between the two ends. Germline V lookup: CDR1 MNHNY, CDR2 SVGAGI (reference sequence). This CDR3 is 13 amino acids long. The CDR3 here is CASSSWVTDTQYF. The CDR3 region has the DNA TGTGCCAGCAGTTCCTGGGTAACAGATACGCAGTATTTT.

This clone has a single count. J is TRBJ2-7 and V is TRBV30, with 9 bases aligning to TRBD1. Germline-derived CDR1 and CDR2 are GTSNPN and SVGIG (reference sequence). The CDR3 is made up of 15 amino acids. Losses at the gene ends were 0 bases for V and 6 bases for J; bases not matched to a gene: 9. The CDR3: CAWSVRLDRGFEQYF. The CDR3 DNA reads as TGTGCCTGGAGTGTAAGGTTGGACAGGGGCTTCGAGCAGTACTTC.

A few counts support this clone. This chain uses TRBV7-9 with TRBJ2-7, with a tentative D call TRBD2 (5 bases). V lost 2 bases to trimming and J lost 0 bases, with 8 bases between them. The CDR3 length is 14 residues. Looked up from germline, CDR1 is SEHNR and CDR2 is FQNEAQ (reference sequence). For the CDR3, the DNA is TGTGCCAGCAGCTTAACCGGGAACTCCTACGAGCAGTACTTC. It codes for CASSLTGNSYEQYF.

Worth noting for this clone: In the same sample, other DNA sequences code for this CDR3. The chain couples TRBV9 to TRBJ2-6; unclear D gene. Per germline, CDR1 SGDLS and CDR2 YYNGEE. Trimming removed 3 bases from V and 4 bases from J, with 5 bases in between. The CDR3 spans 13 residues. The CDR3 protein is CASSASGANVLTF. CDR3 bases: TGTGCCAGCAGCGCTTCCGGGGCCAACGTCCTGACTTTC. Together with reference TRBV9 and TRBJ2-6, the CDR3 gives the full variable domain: DSGVTQTPKHLITATGQRVTLRCSPRSGDLSVYWYQQSLDQGLQFLIQYYNGEERAKGNILERFSAQQFPDLHSELNLSSLELGDSALYFCASSASGANVLTFGAGSRLTVL.

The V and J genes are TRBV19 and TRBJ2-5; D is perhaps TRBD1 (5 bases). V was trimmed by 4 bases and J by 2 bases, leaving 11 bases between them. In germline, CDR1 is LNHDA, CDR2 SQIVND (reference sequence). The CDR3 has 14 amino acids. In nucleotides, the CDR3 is TGTGCCAGTAGTACCCGGAAGGGGCAAGAGACCCAGTACTTC. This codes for CASSTRKGQETQYF. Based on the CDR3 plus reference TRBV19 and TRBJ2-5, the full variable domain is DGGITQSPKYLFRKEGQNVTLSCEQNLNHDAMYWYRQDPGQGLRLIYYSQIVNDFQKGDIAEGYSVSREKKESFPLTVTSAQKNPTAFYLCASSTRKGQETQYFGPGTRLLVL.

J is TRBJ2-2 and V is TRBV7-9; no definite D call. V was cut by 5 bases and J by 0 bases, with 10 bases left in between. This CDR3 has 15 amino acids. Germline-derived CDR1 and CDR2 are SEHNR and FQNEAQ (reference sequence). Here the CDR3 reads CASSPPGANTGELFF. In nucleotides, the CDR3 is TGTGCCAGCAGCCCTCCCGGCGCGAACACCGGGGAGCTGTTTTTT.

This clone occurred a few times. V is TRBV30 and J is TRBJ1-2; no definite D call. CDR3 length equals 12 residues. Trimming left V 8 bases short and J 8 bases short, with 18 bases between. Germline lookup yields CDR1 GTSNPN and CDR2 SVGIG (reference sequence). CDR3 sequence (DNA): TGTGCCACCCCGATGGGCTCCCGGGGCTACACCTTC. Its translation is CATPMGSRGYTF.

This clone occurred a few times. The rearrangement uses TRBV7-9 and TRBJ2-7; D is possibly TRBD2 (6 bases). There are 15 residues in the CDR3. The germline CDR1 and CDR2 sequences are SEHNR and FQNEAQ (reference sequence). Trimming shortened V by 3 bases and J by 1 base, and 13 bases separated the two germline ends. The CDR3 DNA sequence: TGTGCCAGCAGCTTCCTCGGACTAAATTCCTACGAGCAGTACTTC. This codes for CASSFLGLNSYEQYF.

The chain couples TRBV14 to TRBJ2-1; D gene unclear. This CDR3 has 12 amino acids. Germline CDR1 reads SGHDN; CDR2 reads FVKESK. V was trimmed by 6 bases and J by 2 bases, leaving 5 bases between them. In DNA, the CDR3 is TGTGCCAGCAGTATCCCCTACAATGAGCAGTTCTTC. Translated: CASSIPYNEQFF.

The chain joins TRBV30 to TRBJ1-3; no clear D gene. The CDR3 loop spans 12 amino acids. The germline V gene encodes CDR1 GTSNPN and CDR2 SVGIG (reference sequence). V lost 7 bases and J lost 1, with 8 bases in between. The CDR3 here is CAFSGSGNTIYF. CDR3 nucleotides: TGTGCCTTTTCGGGGTCTGGAAACACCATATATTTT.